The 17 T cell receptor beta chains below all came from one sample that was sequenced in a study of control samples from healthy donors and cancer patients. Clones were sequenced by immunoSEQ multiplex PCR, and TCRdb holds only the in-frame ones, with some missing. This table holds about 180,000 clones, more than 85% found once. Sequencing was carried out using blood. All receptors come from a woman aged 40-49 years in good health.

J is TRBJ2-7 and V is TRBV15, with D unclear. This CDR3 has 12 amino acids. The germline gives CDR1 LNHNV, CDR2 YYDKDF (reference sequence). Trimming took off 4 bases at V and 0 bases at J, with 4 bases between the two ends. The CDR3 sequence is CATSKGSYEQYF. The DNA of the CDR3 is TGTGCCACCAGCAAGGGCTCCTACGAGCAGTACTTC. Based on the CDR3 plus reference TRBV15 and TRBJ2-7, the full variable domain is DAMVIQNPRYQVTQFGKPVTLSCSQTLNHNVMYWYQQKSSQAPKLLFHYYDKDFNNEADTPDNFQSRRPNTSFCFLDIRSPGLGDTAMYLCATSKGSYEQYFGPGTRLTVT.

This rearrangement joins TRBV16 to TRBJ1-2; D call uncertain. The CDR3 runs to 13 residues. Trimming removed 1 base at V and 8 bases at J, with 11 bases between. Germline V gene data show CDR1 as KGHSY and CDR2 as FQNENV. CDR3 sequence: CASSQWALMGYTF. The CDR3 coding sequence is TGTGCCAGCAGCCAATGGGCCCTGATGGGCTACACCTTC.

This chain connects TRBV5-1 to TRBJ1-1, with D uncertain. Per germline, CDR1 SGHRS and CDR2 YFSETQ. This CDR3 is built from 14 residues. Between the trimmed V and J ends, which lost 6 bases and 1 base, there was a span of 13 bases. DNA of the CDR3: TGCGCCAGCAAGAAGGGATCGGAGAACACTGAAGCTTTCTTT. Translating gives CASKKGSENTEAFF.

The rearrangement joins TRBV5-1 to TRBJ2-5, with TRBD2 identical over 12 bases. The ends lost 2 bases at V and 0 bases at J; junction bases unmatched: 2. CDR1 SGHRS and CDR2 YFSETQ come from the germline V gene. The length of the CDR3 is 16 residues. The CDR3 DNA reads TGCGCCAGCAGCTTCACTAGCGGGGGGTACCAAGAGACCCAGTACTTC. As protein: CASSFTSGGYQETQYF.

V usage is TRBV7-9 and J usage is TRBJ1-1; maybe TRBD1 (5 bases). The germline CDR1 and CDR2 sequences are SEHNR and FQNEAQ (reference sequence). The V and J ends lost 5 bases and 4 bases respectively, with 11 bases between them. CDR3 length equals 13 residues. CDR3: CASSIAGGTEAFF. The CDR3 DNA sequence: TGTGCCAGCAGCATCGCGGGGGGCACTGAAGCTTTCTTT.

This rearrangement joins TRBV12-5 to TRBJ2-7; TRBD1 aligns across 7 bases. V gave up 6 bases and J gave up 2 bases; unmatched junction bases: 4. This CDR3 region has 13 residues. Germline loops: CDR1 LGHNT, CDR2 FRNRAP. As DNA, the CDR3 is TGTGCTAGTGGGACAGGGACAGCCTACGAGCAGTACTTC. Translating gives CASGTGTAYEQYF.

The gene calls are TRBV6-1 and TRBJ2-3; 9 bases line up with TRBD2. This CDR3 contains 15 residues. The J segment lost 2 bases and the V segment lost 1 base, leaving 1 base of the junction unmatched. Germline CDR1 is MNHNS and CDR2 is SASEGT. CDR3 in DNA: TGTGCCAGCAGTGAAGGGACTAGCGACACAGATACGCAGTATTTT. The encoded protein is CASSEGTSDTDTQYF.

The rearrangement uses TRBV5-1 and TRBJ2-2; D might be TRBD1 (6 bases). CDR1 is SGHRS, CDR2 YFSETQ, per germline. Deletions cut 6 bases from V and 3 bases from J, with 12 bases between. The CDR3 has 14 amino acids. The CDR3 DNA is TGCGCCAGCAAACTGGGGGCGTACACCGGGGAGCTGTTTTTT. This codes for CASKLGAYTGELFF.

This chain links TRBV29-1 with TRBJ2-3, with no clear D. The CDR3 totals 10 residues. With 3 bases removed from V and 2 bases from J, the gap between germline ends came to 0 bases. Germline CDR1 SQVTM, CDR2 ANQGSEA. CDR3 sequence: CSVDTDTQYF. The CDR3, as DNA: TGCAGCGTTGACACAGATACGCAGTATTTT.

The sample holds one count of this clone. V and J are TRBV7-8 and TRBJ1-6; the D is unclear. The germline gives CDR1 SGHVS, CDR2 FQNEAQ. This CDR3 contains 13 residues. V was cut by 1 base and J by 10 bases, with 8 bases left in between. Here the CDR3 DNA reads TGTGCCAGCAGCTTAGATTCTGGGTCACCCCTCCACTTT. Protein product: CASSLDSGSPLHF.

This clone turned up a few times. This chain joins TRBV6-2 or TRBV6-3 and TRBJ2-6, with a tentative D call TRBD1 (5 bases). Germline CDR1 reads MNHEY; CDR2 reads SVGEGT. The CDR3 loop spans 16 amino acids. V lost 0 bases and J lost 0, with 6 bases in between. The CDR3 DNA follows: TGTGCCAGCAGTTACTCAGGACACTCTGGGGCCAACGTCCTGACTTTC. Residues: CASSYSGHSGANVLTF.

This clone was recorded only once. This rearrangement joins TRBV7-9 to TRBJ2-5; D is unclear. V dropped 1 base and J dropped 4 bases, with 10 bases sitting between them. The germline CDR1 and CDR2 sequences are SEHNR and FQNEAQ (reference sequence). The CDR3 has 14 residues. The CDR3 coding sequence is TGTGCCAGCAGCTTAGTCGATTTCCGAGAGACCCAGTACTTC. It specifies CASSLVDFRETQYF.

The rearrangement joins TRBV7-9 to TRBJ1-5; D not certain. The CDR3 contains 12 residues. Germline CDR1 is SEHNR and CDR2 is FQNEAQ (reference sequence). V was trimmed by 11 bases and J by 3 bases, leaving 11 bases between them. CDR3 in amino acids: CAGARDNQPQHF. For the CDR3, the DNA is TGTGCCGGCGCGAGAGACAATCAGCCCCAGCATTTT.

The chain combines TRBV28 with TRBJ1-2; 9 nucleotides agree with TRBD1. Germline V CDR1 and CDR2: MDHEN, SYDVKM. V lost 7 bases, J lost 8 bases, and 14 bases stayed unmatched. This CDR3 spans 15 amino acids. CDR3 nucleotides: TGTGCCAGCAATGGGGGACAGGGCATATCTGGGGGCTACACCTTC. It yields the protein CASNGGQGISGGYTF.

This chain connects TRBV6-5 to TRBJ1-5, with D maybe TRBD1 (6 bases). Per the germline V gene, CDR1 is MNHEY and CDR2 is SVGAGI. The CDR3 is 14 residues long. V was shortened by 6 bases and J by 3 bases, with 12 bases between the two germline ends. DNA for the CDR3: TGTGCCAGCAGCCCCACAGGGCCCAATCAGCCCCAGCATTTT. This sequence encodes CASSPTGPNQPQHF.

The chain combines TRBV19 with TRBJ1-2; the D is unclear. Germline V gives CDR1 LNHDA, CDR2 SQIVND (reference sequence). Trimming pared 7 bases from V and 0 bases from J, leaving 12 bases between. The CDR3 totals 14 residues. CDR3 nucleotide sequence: TGTGCCAGTACAACAGTTTATACTAACTATGGCTACACCTTC. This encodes CASTTVYTNYGYTF.

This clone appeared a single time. Written as DNA, the CDR3 is TGTGCCAGCAGCATCCGGCGTAATGAAAAACTGTTTTTT. Its translation is CASSIRRNEKLFF. The V call is TRBV7-8, the J call TRBJ1-4; D unresolved. This CDR3 contains 13 residues. With 5 bases removed from V and 4 bases from J, the gap between germline ends came to 8 bases. Germline CDR1 SGHVS, CDR2 FQNEAQ.